This TCR beta chain appears in the sequencing data of a study of beta chain features in type 1 diabetes. Markers CD45RO/CCR7/CD25/CD127/CD95/CD27 served to sort CD4+ naive, central memory, regulatory and stem cell-like memory cells. The authors obtained over 95% purity in all sorted populations. In germline, CDR1 is SGHAT, CDR2 FQNNGV. This CDR3 is built from 16 residues. Between the trimmed V and J ends, which lost 2 bases and 1 base, there was a span of 13 bases. Study outcomes and limitations: All four CD4+ subsets of Type 1 diabetes patients contained TCRB CDR3s that were moderately but significantly shorter. A pattern of fewer insertions and more deletions at VDJ junctions was seen in type 1 diabetes patients.

Reverse transcribing all isolated RNA meant expressed TCRB transcripts were sequenced. About 3.6 million reads were obtained on average from naive, central memory and regulatory T cell samples. TCRdb keeps only in-frame clones here, not all; method: immunoSEQ multiplex PCR. The table records about 650,000 clones, approximately 13% of them present only once. Of note for this clone: No antigen is known for it.

The receptor comes from a man aged 30 to 45 with type 1 diabetes. The material sequenced was naive CD4+ T cells from blood. V gene TRBV11-2 combines with J gene TRBJ2-3; D possibly uses TRBD1 or TRBD2 (5 bases each). The DNA of the CDR3 is TGTGCCAGCAGCTTACCCCCTCGGGGCGGCACAGATACGCAGTATTTT. This translates into CASSLPPRGGTDTQYF.